This T cell receptor beta chain was observed in a study of T cells in Graves' hyperthyroidism and ophthalmopathy. Points from the study as a whole: Most clonotypes that expanded in the thyroid above 0.001 also showed up in blood.

Patients having uncontrolled infection, another autoimmune disease, pregnancy or lactation were not included. What was amplified from RNA transcripts were TCR beta CDR3 regions. Primed by the HTBI set, a first-round RT-PCR was run on the TCR CDR3. TCRdb reprocessed the multiplex PCR reads with MiXCR, giving one entry per CDR3 protein. The sample includes 40,000 to 55,000 distinct CDR3 sequences, roughly 50% of them seen just once. This clonotype showed up many times. As yet, its antigen is unknown. There are 13 residues in the CDR3. With V trimmed by 5 bases and J by 5 bases, 2 bases remained unmatched. Germline V gene lookup returns CDR1 SGHVS and CDR2 FQNEAQ.

Sequencing was done on a sample of peripheral blood or thyroid tissue (not recorded which). V is TRBV7-8 and J is TRBJ1-2; 10 bases fit TRBD1. This receptor was obtained from a woman aged 45-65 years with Graves' hyperthyroidism. CDR3 DNA sequence: TGTGCCAGCAGCCTGGGACAGGGGTATGGCTACACCTTC. It specifies CASSLGQGYGYTF.